This TCR beta chain was captured in a study of T-cell reconstitution after alpha-beta-depleted transplantation in children. General study points: T-cell counts and diversity at one year post-transplant came mainly from newly produced T cells. Expanded clones from the graft, numbering several hundred, reportedly supplied alpha-beta T cells about two months after transplant. Surviving recipient T cells and thymic progenitors accounted for the high day-60 TCRbeta diversity observed in some patients.

The germline V gene encodes CDR1 SGHRS and CDR2 YFSETQ. Between the trimmed V and J ends, which lost 0 bases and 1 base, there was a span of 7 bases. The CDR3 runs to 14 residues. A library of TCRbeta sequences, prepared with unique molecular identifiers, was generated. TCRdb re-called the PCR reads through MiXCR, storing one row per CDR3 protein. Seen here are roughly 420,000 distinct CDR3 sequences, 15% to 20% observed once, and the top ten hold under 30%. Worth noting for this clonotype: The antigen remains unidentified.

This TCR was sampled from a boy in the first two years of life who had a stem cell transplant for Wiskott-Aldrich syndrome, so the T cells may come from the graft donor. Here the sequenced sample was PBMCs, mostly from graft donor cells, taken 360 days after TCRalphabeta/CD19-depleted stem cell transplant. The chain has TRBV5-1 and TRBJ2-5; no reliable D call. CDR3 bases: TGCGCCAGCAGCTTGGGTCAGATCCAAGAGACCCAGTACTTC. Protein: CASSLGQIQETQYF.